The 28 T cell receptor beta chains presented below share a single source sample, sequenced in a study of monozygotic twins with inflammatory bowel disease. Reanalyzing the 5' RACE reads, TCRdb keeps one entry per CDR3 protein, without DNA. The sample is made up of around 380,000 distinct CDR3 sequences, and the top ten hold under 3% of it. Sequenced material: blood. The receptors shown here come from a human donor with ulcerative colitis or Crohn's disease, or a healthy co-twin of an affected twin (not recorded which).

The V and J genes are TRBV7-2 and TRBJ2-7; TCRdb proposes TRBD1, but this gene call is untestable without DNA. The germline gives CDR1 SGHTA, CDR2 FQGNSA. The CDR3 totals 16 residues. This CDR3 reads CASSLEGAGGPYEQYF.

This chain uses TRBV30 with TRBJ1-1; checking the TCRdb D call of TRBD1 is not possible without DNA. CDR1 and CDR2 (germline): GTSNPN, SVGIG (reference sequence). The CDR3 is made up of 13 amino acids. CDR3: CAWAGGSNTEAFF.

This chain uses TRBV20-1 with TRBJ2-1. Germline V gene sequence: CDR1 DFQATT, CDR2 SNEGSKA (reference sequence). The CDR3 extends over 12 amino acids. CDR3 sequence reads: CSASRDYNEQFF.

This chain joins TRBV5-6 and TRBJ2-3. The CDR3 is 14 amino acids. Germline V CDR1 and CDR2: SGHDT, YYEEEE. The CDR3 spells CASSLGSRTDTQYF.

This rearrangement joins TRBV5-1 to TRBJ2-3; TCRdb's D call of TRBD2 is untestable without DNA. Germline V gene sequence: CDR1 SGHRS, CDR2 YFSETQ. The CDR3 consists of 18 residues. CDR3 loop: CASSLFLDGRALADTQYF.

The V gene is TRBV11-3, the J gene TRBJ2-1; TCRdb's D call, TRBD2, is unchecked because there is no DNA. Germline CDR1 is SGHNT and CDR2 is YENEEA. CDR3 length: 16 amino acids. The CDR3 loop is CASSRGLAGGPIEQFF. The entire variable domain, with the rest obtained from reference TRBV11-3 and TRBJ2-1, is as follows: EAGVVQSPRYKIIEKKQPVAFWCNPISGHNTLYWYLQNLGQGPELLIRYENEEAVDDSQLPKDRFSAERLKGVDSTLKIQPAELGDSAVYLCASSRGLAGGPIEQFFGPGTRLTVL.

This chain joins TRBV7-2 and TRBJ2-5; the TRBD2 assignment by TCRdb is unverifiable without DNA. From germline, CDR1 is SGHTA and CDR2 FQGNSA. The CDR3 totals 13 residues. CDR3 amino acids: CASSRDLQETQYF.

The CDR3 here is CASRSTGGPPGELFF. V gene TRBV6-1 combines with J gene TRBJ2-2; lacking DNA, the TRBD2 call made by TCRdb goes unchecked. The CDR3 sequence is 15 residues long. The V gene's germline CDR1 is MNHNS and CDR2 SASEGT.

The chain uses TRBV24-1 and TRBJ2-7. Germline CDR1 is KGHDR and CDR2 is SFDVKD. The CDR3 consists of 13 residues. The CDR3 spells CATSDSLSYEQYF.

The chain is built from TRBV5-5 and TRBJ1-2; as DNA is missing, the TRBD1 call by TCRdb cannot be tested. CDR1 and CDR2 (germline): SGHKS, YYEKEE (reference sequence). The CDR3 runs to 16 residues. The CDR3 protein is CASSLGDRVITNGYTF. The full variable domain, completed using reference TRBV5-5 and TRBJ1-2, is DAGVTQSPTHLIKTRGQQVTLRCSPISGHKSVSWYQQVLGQGPQFIFQYYEKEERGRGNFPDRFSARQFPNYSSELNVNALLLGDSALYLCASSLGDRVITNGYTFGSGTRLTVV.

V usage is TRBV4-1 and J usage is TRBJ2-1. The CDR3 is 16 residues long. The germline V gene encodes CDR1 MGHRA and CDR2 YSYEKL. CDR3 sequence reads: CASSQVDLITYNEQFF.

The chain employs TRBV5-1 and TRBJ2-5; TCRdb reports TRBD2, a call that lacks DNA to check it against. In germline, CDR1 is SGHRS, CDR2 YFSETQ. The CDR3 contains 16 residues. The chain's CDR3 is CASSLSAGKTQETQYF.

CDR3 region: CSASVAGGLGNEQFF. The J gene is TRBJ2-1, the V gene TRBV20-1; TCRdb names TRBD2, which stays unverified in the absence of DNA. In germline, CDR1 is DFQATT, CDR2 SNEGSKA (reference sequence). This CDR3 spans 15 amino acids.

The chain has TRBV20-1 and TRBJ2-1; the TRBD2 assignment by TCRdb is unverifiable without DNA. The CDR3 extends over 16 amino acids. CDR1 DFQATT and CDR2 SNEGSKA come from the germline V gene (reference sequence). This chain's CDR3 is CSARGAGGLPYNEQFF.

The chain is built from TRBV7-6 and TRBJ2-4; TCRdb indicates TRBD2, and absent DNA this call remains unverified. The length of the CDR3 is 17 residues. Germline loops: CDR1 SGHVS, CDR2 FNYEAQ. The CDR3 spells CASSRTSGRQRGNIQYF.

The genes are TRBV7-8 and TRBJ2-3. The CDR3 has 18 residues. The germline gives CDR1 SGHVS, CDR2 FQNEAQ. The CDR3 is CASSLLGFQDEGTDTQYF. Full variable domain (rest looked up from reference TRBV7-8 and TRBJ2-3): GAGVSQSPRYKVAKRGQDVALRCDPISGHVSLFWYQQALGQGPEFLTYFQNEAQLDKSGLPSDRFFAERPEGSVSTLKIQRTQQEDSAVYLCASSLLGFQDEGTDTQYFGPGTRLTVL.

The chain links TRBV11-2 to TRBJ2-5; without DNA, the TCRdb call of TRBD1 cannot be checked. Germline loops: CDR1 SGHAT, CDR2 FQNNGV. The CDR3 totals 15 residues. CDR3 loop: CASSLGQSPQETQYF. Full variable domain (missing parts from reference TRBV11-2 and TRBJ2-5): EAGVAQSPRYKIIEKRQSVAFWCNPISGHATLYWYQQILGQGPKLLIQFQNNGVVDDSQLPKDRFSAERLKGVDSTLKIQPAKLEDSAVYLCASSLGQSPQETQYFGPGTRLLVL.

This chain links TRBV5-5 with TRBJ1-1; TCRdb lists TRBD1, though no DNA is available to test this call. Germline V gene lookup returns CDR1 SGHKS and CDR2 YYEKEE (reference sequence). CDR3 size: 18 residues. CDR3 region: CASTSYRDRVLFGTEAFF.

The genes are TRBV4-2 and TRBJ2-2; the D gene TCRdb calls, TRBD1, cannot be checked with no DNA. This CDR3 is built from 15 residues. Germline V CDR1 and CDR2: LGHNA, YNFKEQ. CDR3 in amino acids: CASSRLDTGTGELFF.

This rearrangement joins TRBV4-3 to TRBJ1-1. CDR3 length equals 14 residues. Germline-derived CDR1 and CDR2 are LGHNA and YSLEER. The CDR3 loop is CASSQDSAGTEAFF.

The gene calls are TRBV7-2 and TRBJ2-1; TCRdb lists TRBD1, though no DNA is available to test this call. This CDR3 contains 16 residues. Germline CDR1 SGHTA, CDR2 FQGNSA. The CDR3 reads CASSGAGTGVSNEQFF.

V gene TRBV7-9 combines with J gene TRBJ2-7; the D call of TRBD1 rests on TCRdb alone, since no DNA is present to check it. Germline V gene data show CDR1 as SEHNR and CDR2 as FQNEAQ (reference sequence). The CDR3 length is 14 residues. The CDR3 loop reads CASSWDRETYEQYF. The whole variable domain, filled in from reference TRBV7-9 and TRBJ2-7, reads DTGVSQNPRHKITKRGQNVTFRCDPISEHNRLYWYRQTLGQGPEFLTYFQNEAQLEKSRLLSDRFSAERPKGSFSTLEIQRTEQGDSAMYLCASSWDRETYEQYFGPGTRLTVT.

The chain has TRBV9 and TRBJ2-3; TCRdb's D call of TRBD2 is untestable without DNA. The CDR3 covers 17 residues. From germline, CDR1 is SGDLS and CDR2 YYNGEE. This CDR3 reads CASSGPGTSGFSDTQYF.

The rearrangement joins TRBV28 to TRBJ1-2. This CDR3 has 12 residues. Germline CDR1 MDHEN, CDR2 SYDVKM. CDR3 amino acids: CASRNDNYGYTF.

The chain recombines TRBV14 with TRBJ2-5; checking the TCRdb D call of TRBD2 is not possible without DNA. The CDR3 covers 15 residues. In germline, CDR1 is SGHDN, CDR2 FVKESK. The CDR3: CASSQVAGFLETQYF.

This chain links TRBV28 with TRBJ2-7. Germline V gene lookup returns CDR1 MDHEN and CDR2 SYDVKM. This CDR3 is 11 amino acids long. The CDR3 sequence: CASSAFYEQYF. Combining the CDR3 with reference TRBV28 and TRBJ2-7 gives the whole variable domain DVKVTQSSRYLVKRTGEKVFLECVQDMDHENMFWYRQDPGLGLRLIYFSYDVKMKEKGDIPEGYSVSREKKERFSLILESASTNQTSMYLCASSAFYEQYFGPGTRLTVT.

This chain uses TRBV4-2 with TRBJ2-5; TCRdb calls TRBD2, which cannot be checked without DNA. Looked up from germline, CDR1 is LGHNA and CDR2 is YNFKEQ. CDR3 length equals 14 residues. This CDR3 is CASSQEGLAGGLHF.

The chain has TRBV14 and TRBJ2-2; there is no DNA to check the TCRdb D call of TRBD1. Germline loops: CDR1 SGHDN, CDR2 FVKESK. CDR3 size: 16 residues. CDR3 residues: CASSPPSGGATGELFF.